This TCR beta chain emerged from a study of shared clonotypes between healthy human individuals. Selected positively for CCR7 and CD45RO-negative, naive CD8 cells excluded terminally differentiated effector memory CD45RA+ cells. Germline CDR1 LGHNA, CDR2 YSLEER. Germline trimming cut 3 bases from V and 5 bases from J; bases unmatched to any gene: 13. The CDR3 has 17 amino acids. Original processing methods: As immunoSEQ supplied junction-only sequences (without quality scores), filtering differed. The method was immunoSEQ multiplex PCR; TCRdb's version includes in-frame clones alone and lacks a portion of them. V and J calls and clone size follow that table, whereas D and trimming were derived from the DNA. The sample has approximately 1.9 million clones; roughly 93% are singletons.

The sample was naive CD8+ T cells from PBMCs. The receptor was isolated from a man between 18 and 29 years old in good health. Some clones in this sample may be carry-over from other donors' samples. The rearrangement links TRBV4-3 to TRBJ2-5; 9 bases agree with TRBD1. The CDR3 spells CASSQDGTGIVMETQYF. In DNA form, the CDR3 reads TGCGCCAGCAGCCAGGACGGGACAGGGATCGTCATGGAGACCCAGTACTTC.